The 11 T cell receptor beta chains below were found in one sample sequenced in a study of blood T cells in healthy people across ages. A J-beta primer mix and a sample-barcoded 5' primer were used in a second PCR of roughly 6 to 12 cycles. TCRdb re-called the 5' RACE reads with MiXCR, one entry per CDR3 protein. The profile shows over a million distinct CDR3 sequences, roughly 43% of them singletons. Sequenced input: blood. These receptors originate from a woman aged 18-29 years in good health.

This chain joins TRBV5-5 and TRBJ2-3, with D maybe TRBD2 (7 bases). V shed 3 bases and J shed 5 bases, with 16 bases lying between them. The CDR3 spans 15 residues. CDR1 is SGHKS, CDR2 YYEKEE, per germline (reference sequence). The CDR3 is CASSYWGGALDTQYF. The CDR3 bases are TGTGCCAGCAGCTATTGGGGGGGGGCATTAGATACGCAGTATTTT.

The gene calls are TRBV4-1 and TRBJ1-2, with 8 bases fitting TRBD1. V lost 3 bases and J lost 4; bases outside the gene matches: 10. The CDR3 has 16 residues. CDR1 MGHRA and CDR2 YSYEKL come from the germline V gene. The CDR3 nucleotides read TGCGCCAGCAGCCACCCTGCCCAAGACAGGGGCTATGGCTACACCTTC. This gives the protein CASSHPAQDRGYGYTF.

The chain is built from TRBV3-1 and TRBJ2-4; 14 positions match TRBD2. The J call may be faulty, since TRBJ2-7 better matches the DNA end. The CDR3 is 15 amino acids. Germline V gene sequence: CDR1 LGHDT, CDR2 YNNKEL (reference sequence). CDR3 in amino acids: CASSQQTSGGDEQYF. The CDR3 DNA reads TGTGCCAGCAGCCAGCAGACTAGCGGGGGGGACGAGCAGTACTTC.

V and J are TRBV29-1 and TRBJ2-3; TRBD1 agrees at 8 bases. The V segment lost 6 bases and the J segment 5 bases; nucleotides outside the gene matches: 13. This CDR3 spans 15 amino acids. Germline V gene lookup returns CDR1 SQVTM and CDR2 ANQGSEA. In DNA, the CDR3 is TGCAGCGTGGACTGGACAGGGAGGTTTCAAGATACGCAGTATTTT. It is translated as CSVDWTGRFQDTQYF.

This clonotype was picked up a small number of times. This chain links TRBV10-3 with TRBJ2-5, with D perhaps TRBD1 (6 bases). The assigned J gene may be wrong: the sequence end matches TRBJ2-7 better. Germline V gives CDR1 ENHRY, CDR2 SYGVKD. The CDR3 runs 15 residues. The CDR3 sequence is CAISEPYRVSYEQYF. The CDR3 DNA sequence: TGTGCCATCAGTGAACCTTACAGGGTGTCCTACGAGCAGTACTTC.

This rearrangement joins TRBV12-3 or TRBV12-4 to TRBJ2-7; D possibly corresponds to TRBD2 (5 bases). This CDR3 is 13 amino acids long. V lost 7 bases, J lost 3 bases, and 13 bases lay in between. This CDR3 is CASTSPGSYEQYF. CDR3 DNA: TGTGCCAGCACCTCGCCTGGGAGCTACGAGCAGTACTTC.

This clonotype was seen a few times. This rearrangement joins TRBV4-3 to TRBJ2-3, with D hard to call. V lost 0 bases and J 2 bases, leaving 9 bases between the germline ends. The V gene's germline CDR1 is LGHNA and CDR2 YSLEER. The CDR3 has 15 residues. The CDR3 protein is CASSQDRSFTDTQYF. The CDR3 DNA reads as TGCGCCAGCAGCCAAGATAGATCGTTCACAGATACGCAGTATTTT.

This clonotype turned up a few times. J is TRBJ1-1 and V is TRBV7-2; no reliable D call. CDR3 size: 12 residues. Deletions cut 2 bases from V and 5 bases from J, with 6 bases between. The germline gives CDR1 SGHTA, CDR2 FQGNSA. The CDR3 nucleotides are TGTGCCAGCAGCTTACGGGAAACTGAAGCTTTCTTT. It encodes CASSLRETEAFF.

CDR3 coding DNA: TGCAGTGCTCTCAGGGGGTCGCTAGCCAAAAACATTCAGTACTTC. It specifies CSALRGSLAKNIQYF. The rearrangement links TRBV20-1 to TRBJ2-4; 7 bases line up with TRBD1. Germline assignment: CDR1 DFQATT and CDR2 SNEGSKA (reference sequence). V shed 5 bases and J 0 bases; nucleotides not matched to a gene: 7. The CDR3 runs to 15 residues.

The J gene is TRBJ1-2, the V gene TRBV6-5, with D unresolved. This CDR3 comprises 12 residues. V was clipped by 6 bases and J by 2 bases, with 7 bases between them. Germline CDR1 is MNHEY and CDR2 is SVGAGI. The CDR3, as DNA: TGTGCCAGCAGAAGGCAGAACTATGGCTACACCTTC. It is translated as CASRRQNYGYTF.

J is TRBJ1-4 and V is TRBV12-3 or TRBV12-4; D unclear. The CDR3 spans 15 residues. V was trimmed by 7 bases and J by 10 bases, leaving 22 bases between them. The CDR3 is CASIPTGTWSGKLFF. Written as DNA, the CDR3 is TGTGCCAGCATCCCGACTGGAACTTGGAGTGGAAAACTGTTTTTT.